This passage covers 18 T cell receptor beta chains from one sample sequenced in a study of metastatic and nonmetastatic thyroid tumors. Treatment of any kind had been given to no patient before thyroid surgery. TCRdb ran MiXCR on the PCR reads. Among around 6,700 clones listed, roughly 32% were seen once. The sequencing input was adjacent normal tissue. These TCRs come from a female donor with papillary thyroid cancer or a benign thyroid nodule (not recorded which). Some clones in this sample may be carry-over from other donors' samples.

About this clone itself: In the same sample, other DNA sequences code for this CDR3. The chain recombines TRBV20-1 with TRBJ2-7; weak D call: TRBD2 (6 bases). Trimming cost V 5 bases and J 4 bases, with 18 bases left between them. The V gene's germline CDR1 is DFQATT and CDR2 SNEGSKA (reference sequence). The CDR3 is 14 amino acids. The CDR3 loop reads CSAHRRSRGYEQYF. CDR3 DNA sequence: TGCAGTGCTCACCGACGGAGCCGGGGGTACGAGCAGTACTTC.

The chain links TRBV27 to TRBJ2-2, with 7 bases identical to TRBD2. Germline lookup yields CDR1 MNHEY and CDR2 SMNVEV (reference sequence). There are 16 residues in the CDR3. Unmatched junction bases numbered 11, after V lost 1 base and J lost 9 bases. The CDR3 DNA sequence: TGTGCCAGCAGTTTATTGTTAAGCGGGGCCTTGAGGGAGCTGTTTTTT. The encoded protein is CASSLLLSGALRELFF.

This clone was seen a handful of times. V gene TRBV6-2 or TRBV6-3 combines with J gene TRBJ1-4, with a tentative D call TRBD1 (6 bases). V shed 5 bases and J shed 8 bases, with 15 bases lying between them. The CDR3 is 14 amino acids. Germline V CDR1 and CDR2: MNHEY, SVGEGT. The CDR3 nucleotides are TGTGCCAGCAGTCGACAGGTCTTTCAGGAAAAACTGTTTTTT. Translated: CASSRQVFQEKLFF.

V and J are TRBV20-1 and TRBJ2-7, with 12 positions matching TRBD1. This CDR3 region has 15 residues. With 5 bases clipped from V and 5 bases from J, the junction kept 10 bases outside the gene matches. The V gene's germline CDR1 is DFQATT and CDR2 SNEGSKA (reference sequence). The CDR3 region is CSAPYSGTGGDEQYF. CDR3 DNA sequence: TGCAGTGCTCCCTATAGTGGGACAGGGGGCGACGAGCAGTACTTC.

This chain uses TRBV6-1 with TRBJ2-7; 12 bases are a match to TRBD2. The V gene's germline CDR1 is MNHNS and CDR2 SASEGT. The CDR3 loop spans 15 amino acids. Trimming took 7 bases from V and 6 from J; bases not matched to a gene: 10. The CDR3 reads CASTEGLAGGGEQYF. DNA for the CDR3: TGTGCCAGCACCGAGGGGCTAGCGGGAGGGGGCGAGCAGTACTTC.

The sample holds a few counts of this clone. The chain links TRBV19 to TRBJ1-1; D unresolved. Trimming took 1 base from V and 1 from J, leaving 4 bases between them. The V gene's germline CDR1 is LNHDA and CDR2 SQIVND (reference sequence). The CDR3 runs 13 residues. CDR3 amino acids: CASSIGQNTEAFF. As DNA, the CDR3 is TGTGCCAGTAGTATAGGCCAGAACACTGAAGCTTTCTTT.

This clone turned up a few times. The chain links TRBV5-1 to TRBJ1-6; a possible D gene is TRBD1 (6 bases). CDR3 size: 15 residues. The germline V and J ends were trimmed by 4 bases and 10 bases, with 18 bases remaining between them. Germline CDR1 reads SGHRS; CDR2 reads YFSETQ. CDR3 loop: CASSSREAGTSPLHF. In nucleotides, the CDR3 is TGCGCCAGCAGCAGCCGGGAAGCGGGGACATCACCCCTCCACTTT.

The rearrangement uses TRBV11-2 and TRBJ1-2, with D perhaps TRBD1 (5 bases). The germline CDR1 and CDR2 sequences are SGHAT and FQNNGV. This CDR3 is 15 amino acids long. V was pared by 1 base and J by 8 bases, with 17 bases between. The CDR3 sequence is CASSLGRQFWGGYTF. CDR3 nucleotide sequence: TGTGCCAGCAGCTTAGGCAGACAGTTCTGGGGCGGCTACACCTTC.

The chain employs TRBV2 and TRBJ2-7; 10 bases agree with TRBD1. Trimming at V came to 10 bases and at J to 5 bases, leaving 11 bases not matched to a gene. From germline, CDR1 is SNHLY and CDR2 FYNNEI. There are 14 residues in the CDR3. Here the CDR3 reads CATKQGTGVNEQYF. Written as DNA, the CDR3 is TGTGCCACCAAACAGGGGACAGGGGTGAACGAGCAGTACTTC.

J is TRBJ2-3 and V is TRBV7-2; D not certain. V was trimmed by 4 bases and J by 1 base, leaving 9 bases between them. The CDR3 is 14 residues long. In germline, CDR1 is SGHTA, CDR2 FQGNSA. CDR3 in amino acids: CASSSYLRTDTQYF. CDR3 bases: TGTGCCAGCAGCTCCTATCTTCGCACAGATACGCAGTATTTT.

Judged by abundance, this clone is large. The chain employs TRBV10-3 and TRBJ2-7; 12 positions agree with TRBD1. The V gene end was trimmed by 3 bases and the J gene end by 4 bases; junction bases not matched to a gene: 4. From germline, CDR1 is ENHRY and CDR2 SYGVKD. The CDR3 sequence is 15 residues long. The CDR3 sequence: CAISDVGQGAYEQYF. The CDR3 DNA reads as TGTGCCATCAGTGACGTGGGACAGGGGGCGTACGAGCAGTACTTC.

This sequence joins TRBV6-2 or TRBV6-3 and TRBJ2-1, with 12 bases aligning to TRBD2. With V trimmed by 6 bases and J by 9 bases, 9 bases remained unmatched. This CDR3 comprises 15 residues. Germline loops: CDR1 MNHEY, CDR2 SVGEGT. The CDR3 reads CASSPTSGRSAEQFF. In nucleotides, the CDR3 is TGTGCCAGCAGCCCGACTAGCGGGAGATCGGCTGAGCAGTTCTTC.

This chain connects TRBV20-1 to TRBJ2-7, with TRBD2 identical over 8 bases. V lost 5 bases to trimming and J lost 7 bases; unmatched junction nucleotides: 10. The CDR3 covers 13 residues. Germline CDR1 DFQATT, CDR2 SNEGSKA (reference sequence). The CDR3 reads CSAAPGTRGEQYF. The CDR3 nucleotides are TGCAGTGCTGCCCCCGGGACTAGAGGGGAGCAGTACTTC.

This clone has ten or more counts. At the DNA level, this CDR3 is encoded by other sequences in the same sample as well. This chain links TRBV13 with TRBJ1-1, with a tentative D call TRBD1 (5 bases). CDR1 PRHDT and CDR2 FYEKMQ come from the germline V gene (reference sequence). There are 12 residues in the CDR3. Trimming shortened V by 0 bases and J by 9 bases, and 8 bases separated the two germline ends. The CDR3 spells CASSLGRTQAFF. CDR3 bases: TGTGCCAGCAGCTTAGGACGGACACAAGCTTTCTTT.

In this sample, this clone is medium-sized. V gene TRBV2 combines with J gene TRBJ2-3; 13 nucleotides line up with TRBD2. Germline V gene lookup returns CDR1 SNHLY and CDR2 FYNNEI. The CDR3 runs to 18 residues. The trim removed 2 bases at V and 2 bases at J, leaving 7 bases unmatched. CDR3 amino acids: CASSEFGLAGVLTDTQYF. The CDR3 bases are TGTGCCAGCAGTGAATTCGGACTAGCGGGGGTCCTCACAGATACGCAGTATTTT.

The V and J genes are TRBV27 and TRBJ2-7, with a possible D match to TRBD2 (6 bases). V lost 0 bases and J 7 bases, leaving 13 bases between the germline ends. The CDR3 runs 14 residues. The V gene's germline CDR1 is MNHEY and CDR2 SMNVEV (reference sequence). The CDR3: CASSLSPRAGEQYF. The CDR3 bases are TGTGCCAGCAGTTTATCACCCAGGGCGGGAGAGCAGTACTTC.

This chain joins TRBV6-2 or TRBV6-3 and TRBJ2-1; 7 positions match TRBD2. The CDR3 runs to 14 residues. The junction had 6 bases not matched to a gene; V was cut back by 8 bases and J by 2 bases. Germline loops: CDR1 MNHEY, CDR2 SVGEGT. The CDR3 DNA follows: TGTGCCAGCGCACCGGGACTAACCTACAATGAGCAGTTCTTC. Its protein product is CASAPGLTYNEQFF.

A note on this clone: The junction departs from germline at one end; a sequencing error may be responsible. The V call is TRBV11-2, the J call TRBJ2-1; TRBD2 is a possible D gene (6 bases). The V gene's germline CDR1 is SGHAT and CDR2 FQNNGV. The CDR3 sequence is 17 residues long. CDR3 protein: CASSFERGISSYNEQFF. The CDR3 DNA is TGTGCCAGTAGCTTCGAACGGGGGATTAGCTCATACAATGAGCAGTTCTTC.